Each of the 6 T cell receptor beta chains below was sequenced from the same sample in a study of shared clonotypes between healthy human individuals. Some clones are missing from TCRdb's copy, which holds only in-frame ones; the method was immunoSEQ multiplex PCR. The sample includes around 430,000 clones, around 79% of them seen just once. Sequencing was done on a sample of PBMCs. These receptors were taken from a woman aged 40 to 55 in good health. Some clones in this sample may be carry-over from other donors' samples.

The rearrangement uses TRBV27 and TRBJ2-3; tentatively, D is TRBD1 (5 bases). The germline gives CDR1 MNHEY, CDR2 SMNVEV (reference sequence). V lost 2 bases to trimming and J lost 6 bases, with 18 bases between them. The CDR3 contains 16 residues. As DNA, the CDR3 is TGTGCCAGCAGTTTAACCCATCCGGAAGCAGGGGATACGCAGTATTTT. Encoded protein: CASSLTHPEAGDTQYF.

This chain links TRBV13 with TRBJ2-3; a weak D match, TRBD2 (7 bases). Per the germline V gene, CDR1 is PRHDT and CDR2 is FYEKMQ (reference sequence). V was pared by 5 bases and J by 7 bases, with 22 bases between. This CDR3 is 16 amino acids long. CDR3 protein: CASSQLAPDGGHTQYF. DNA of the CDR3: TGTGCCAGCAGCCAACTAGCGCCGGATGGGGGGCATACGCAGTATTTT.

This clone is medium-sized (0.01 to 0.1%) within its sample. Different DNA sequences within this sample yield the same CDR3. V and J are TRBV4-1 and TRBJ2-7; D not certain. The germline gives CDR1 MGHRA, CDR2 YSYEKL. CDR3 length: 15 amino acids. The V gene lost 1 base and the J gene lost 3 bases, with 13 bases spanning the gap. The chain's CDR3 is CASSQAAVGGYEQYF. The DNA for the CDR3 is TGCGCCAGCAGCCAAGCGGCCGTAGGCGGCTACGAGCAGTACTTC.

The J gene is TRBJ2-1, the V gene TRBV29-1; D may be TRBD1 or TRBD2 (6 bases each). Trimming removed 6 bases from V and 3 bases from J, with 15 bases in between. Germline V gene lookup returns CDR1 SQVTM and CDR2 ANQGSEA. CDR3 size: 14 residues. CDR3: CSVAKGGFYNEQFF. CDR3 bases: TGCAGCGTCGCCAAGGGGGGCTTCTACAATGAGCAGTTCTTC.

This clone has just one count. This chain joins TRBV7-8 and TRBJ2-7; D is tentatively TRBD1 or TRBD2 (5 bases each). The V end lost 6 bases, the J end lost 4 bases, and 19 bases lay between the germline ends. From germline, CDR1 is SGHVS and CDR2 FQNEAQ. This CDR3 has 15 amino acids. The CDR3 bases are TGTGCCAGCAGTCTCTTCCGGGGTGAGGGGTACGAGCAGTACTTC. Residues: CASSLFRGEGYEQYF. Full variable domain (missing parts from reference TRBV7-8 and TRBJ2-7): GAGVSQSPRYKVAKRGQDVALRCDPISGHVSLFWYQQALGQGPEFLTYFQNEAQLDKSGLPSDRFFAERPEGSVSTLKIQRTQQEDSAVYLCASSLFRGEGYEQYFGPGTRLTVT.

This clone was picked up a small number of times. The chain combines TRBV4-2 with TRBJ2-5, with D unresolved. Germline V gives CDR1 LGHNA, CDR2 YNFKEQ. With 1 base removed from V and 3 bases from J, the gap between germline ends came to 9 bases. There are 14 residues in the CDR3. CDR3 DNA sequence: TGTGCCAGCAGCCAAGGTACCAGAAAAGAGACCCAGTACTTC. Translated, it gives CASSQGTRKETQYF.